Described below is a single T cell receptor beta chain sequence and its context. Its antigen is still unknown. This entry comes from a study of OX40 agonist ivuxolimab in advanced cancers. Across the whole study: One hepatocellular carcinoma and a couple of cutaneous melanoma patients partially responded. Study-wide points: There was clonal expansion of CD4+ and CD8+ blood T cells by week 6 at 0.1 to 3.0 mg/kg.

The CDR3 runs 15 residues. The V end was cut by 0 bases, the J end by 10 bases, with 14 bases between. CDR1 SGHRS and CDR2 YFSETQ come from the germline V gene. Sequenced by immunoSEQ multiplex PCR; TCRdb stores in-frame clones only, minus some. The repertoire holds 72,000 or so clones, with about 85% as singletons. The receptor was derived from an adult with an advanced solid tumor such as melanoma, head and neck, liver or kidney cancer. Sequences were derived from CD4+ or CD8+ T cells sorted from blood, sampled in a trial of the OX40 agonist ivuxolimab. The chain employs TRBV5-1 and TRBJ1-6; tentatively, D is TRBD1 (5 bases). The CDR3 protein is CASSLDPGVGSPLHF. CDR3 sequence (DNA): TGCGCCAGCAGCTTGGATCCGGGGGTGGGATCACCCCTCCACTTT.